Following are 17 T cell receptor beta chains from one sample sequenced in a study of identifying expanded T cells in peripheral blood. Sequencing was performed with immunoSEQ multiplex PCR; in TCRdb, only in-frame clones are kept and a portion is missing. The table records approximately 50,000 clones, roughly 82% of them present only once. Sequencing was carried out using blood. Receptors were obtained from a person aged 18 to 69 in good health.

The gene calls are TRBV30 and TRBJ2-2; unclear D gene. Germline V lookup: CDR1 GTSNPN, CDR2 SVGIG (reference sequence). Deletions cut 4 bases from V and 6 bases from J, with 9 bases between. The CDR3 totals 12 residues. The CDR3 sequence: CAWKVRPGELFF. CDR3 DNA: TGTGCCTGGAAGGTGCGGCCCGGGGAGCTGTTTTTT.

The chain combines TRBV2 with TRBJ2-2; 10 positions match TRBD1. V shed 6 bases, J shed 7 bases, and the junction held 8 bases outside the gene matches. Germline CDR1 SNHLY, CDR2 FYNNEI. This CDR3 is built from 15 residues. CDR3 amino acids: CASREGQGIVGELFF. In DNA form, the CDR3 reads TGTGCCAGCAGGGAGGGACAGGGGATTGTCGGGGAGCTGTTTTTT. Based on the CDR3 plus reference TRBV2 and TRBJ2-2, the full variable domain is EPEVTQTPSHQVTQMGQEVILRCVPISNHLYFYWYRQILGQKVEFLVSFYNNEISEKSEIFDDQFSVERPDGSNFTLKIRSTKLEDSAMYFCASREGQGIVGELFFGEGSRLTVL.

DNA for the CDR3: TGTGCCAGCAGCCGCGTTGGTAGCGGGCATAGCTCCTACGAGCAGTACTTC. Its protein product is CASSRVGSGHSSYEQYF. The chain is built from TRBV4-2 and TRBJ2-7, with 7 bases aligning to TRBD2. The germline V gene encodes CDR1 LGHNA and CDR2 YNFKEQ. The CDR3 length is 17 residues. V trimming: 4 bases; J trimming: 0 bases; junction bases outside the gene matches: 12.

The chain combines TRBV19 with TRBJ2-3, with 12 bases aligning to TRBD2. CDR3 size: 15 residues. Trimming removed 5 bases from V and 7 bases from J; junction bases left unmatched: 7. CDR1 LNHDA and CDR2 SQIVND come from the germline V gene (reference sequence). CDR3 region: CASSLTSGSPHTQYF. Here the CDR3 DNA reads TGTGCCAGTAGTTTGACTAGCGGGAGCCCTCATACGCAGTATTTT.

The J gene is TRBJ1-1, the V gene TRBV6-1, with D maybe TRBD1 (5 bases). The CDR3 totals 13 residues. Trimming took off 4 bases at V and 7 bases at J, with 13 bases between the two ends. The germline CDR1 and CDR2 sequences are MNHNS and SASEGT. The CDR3 nucleotides read TGTGCCAGCAGTGCAACGGGGCTTAGTGAAGCTTTCTTT. Residues: CASSATGLSEAFF.

The chain combines TRBV6-6 with TRBJ2-7; TRBD2 agrees at 12 bases. In germline, CDR1 is MNHNY, CDR2 SVGAGI (reference sequence). After removal of 5 bases from V and 6 bases from J, the junction contained 5 bases not matched to a gene. The CDR3 sequence is 14 residues long. For the CDR3, the DNA is TGTGCCAGCAGTCACACTAGCGGGAGGACCGAGCAGTACTTC. It yields the protein CASSHTSGRTEQYF.

This chain uses TRBV7-2 with TRBJ2-1; no definite D call. The germline V gene encodes CDR1 SGHTA and CDR2 FQGNSA. The CDR3 is made up of 14 amino acids. V lost 5 bases and J 4 bases, leaving 12 bases between the germline ends. CDR3: CASSPHGAYNEQFF. DNA of the CDR3: TGTGCCAGCAGCCCCCATGGAGCGTACAATGAGCAGTTCTTC.

This chain joins TRBV14 and TRBJ2-7, with 9 positions matching TRBD1. Germline CDR1 reads SGHDN; CDR2 reads FVKESK. The CDR3 consists of 15 residues. Trimming cost V 9 bases and J 6 bases; bases outside gene matches: 15. The CDR3 reads CASAFRAGTGTEQYF. CDR3 nucleotides: TGTGCCAGTGCTTTTAGAGCCGGGACAGGGACCGAGCAGTACTTC.

As regards this clone: With a much larger clone just one base away, this may be a read error. The chain is built from TRBV30 and TRBJ1-4; D possibly corresponds to TRBD1 (5 bases). CDR1 and CDR2 (germline): GTSNPN, SVGIG (reference sequence). The CDR3 runs to 15 residues. V was pared by 3 bases and J by 5 bases, with 16 bases between. CDR3 residues: CAWRAGAGGNEKLFF. The CDR3 DNA reads as TGTGCCTGGAGGGCCGGGGCGGGGGGGAATGAAAAACTGTTTTTT. The whole variable domain, remainder taken from reference TRBV30 and TRBJ1-4, is SQTIHQWPATLVQPVGSPLSLECTVEGTSNPNLYWYRQAAGRGLQLLFYSVGIGQISSEVPQNLSASRPQDRQFILSSKKLLLSDSGFYLCAWRAGAGGNEKLFFGSGTQLSVL.

The chain carries TRBV5-1 and TRBJ2-1, with D hard to call. V dropped 4 bases and J dropped 5 bases, with 13 bases sitting between them. CDR3 length: 14 amino acids. CDR1 and CDR2 from the germline V gene are SGHRS and YFSETQ. CDR3 protein: CASSNRAGNNEQFF. For the CDR3, the DNA is TGCGCCAGCAGCAACCGGGCCGGAAACAATGAGCAGTTCTTC.

The genes are TRBV12-5 and TRBJ1-1; D is perhaps TRBD1 (5 bases). CDR1 is LGHNT, CDR2 FRNRAP, per germline. V lost 4 bases to trimming and J lost 1 base, with 10 bases between them. There are 14 residues in the CDR3. The CDR3 nucleotides read TGTGCTAGTGGTTCCTGGGGGGGGAACACTGAAGCTTTCTTT. Translating it yields CASGSWGGNTEAFF.

The chain recombines TRBV12-2 with TRBJ1-5; whether TRBD1, the table's D call, matches the DNA was not checked. TRBV12-2 is noted as a pseudogene. CDR3 length: 18 amino acids. The CDR3 sequence: CASRSPESQGDNNQPQHF. The CDR3 DNA follows: TGTGCAAGTCGCTCCCCTGAATCACAGGGGGATAACAATCAGCCCCAGCATTTT.

There are a few counts of this clone. The chain uses TRBV6-5 and TRBJ1-1; perhaps TRBD1 as D (5 bases). The CDR3 extends over 11 amino acids. Germline-derived CDR1 and CDR2 are MNHEY and SVGAGI. V was trimmed by 5 bases and J by 5 bases, leaving 6 bases between them. The CDR3 protein is CASSGGTEAFF. Written as DNA, the CDR3 is TGTGCCAGCAGTGGGGGGACTGAAGCTTTCTTT.

The rearrangement uses TRBV6-1 and TRBJ2-3, with 8 bases matching TRBD2. Germline values: CDR1 MNHNS, CDR2 SASEGT. This CDR3 is 15 amino acids long. Trimming cost V 5 bases and J 4 bases; bases outside gene matches: 8. This CDR3 is CASSLDSGTSDTQYF. DNA for the CDR3: TGTGCCAGCAGTTTGGATAGCGGGACTTCAGATACGCAGTATTTT.

In its sample, this clone was seen a few times. The V and J genes are TRBV27 and TRBJ1-6, with D possibly TRBD1 on 5 matching bases. The V gene's germline CDR1 is MNHEY and CDR2 SMNVEV (reference sequence). The CDR3 sequence is 14 residues long. Trimming left V 4 bases short and J 8 bases short, with 12 bases between. CDR3 sequence reads: CASSSTDGYSPLHF. Written as DNA, the CDR3 is TGTGCCAGCAGTTCGACAGATGGGTATTCACCCCTCCACTTT.

The rearrangement links TRBV9 to TRBJ1-4; unclear D gene. Germline V CDR1 and CDR2: SGDLS, YYNGEE. The CDR3 sequence is 13 residues long. With 3 bases removed from V and 3 bases from J, the gap between germline ends came to 6 bases. DNA of the CDR3: TGTGCCAGCAGCGGTGCTCCTAATGAAAAACTGTTTTTT. This codes for CASSGAPNEKLFF. Filled out from reference TRBV9 and TRBJ1-4, the complete variable domain reads DSGVTQTPKHLITATGQRVTLRCSPRSGDLSVYWYQQSLDQGLQFLIQYYNGEERAKGNILERFSAQQFPDLHSELNLSSLELGDSALYFCASSGAPNEKLFFGSGTQLSVL.

The V call is TRBV11-3, the J call TRBJ1-1; D might be TRBD1 (6 bases). CDR1 and CDR2 from the germline V gene are SGHNT and YENEEA. The CDR3 is made up of 14 amino acids. The V gene lost 1 base and the J gene lost 4 bases, with 10 bases spanning the gap. As DNA, the CDR3 is TGTGCCAGCAGCTTAGCGGGGGGGGCCACTGAAGCTTTCTTT. The encoded protein is CASSLAGGATEAFF.